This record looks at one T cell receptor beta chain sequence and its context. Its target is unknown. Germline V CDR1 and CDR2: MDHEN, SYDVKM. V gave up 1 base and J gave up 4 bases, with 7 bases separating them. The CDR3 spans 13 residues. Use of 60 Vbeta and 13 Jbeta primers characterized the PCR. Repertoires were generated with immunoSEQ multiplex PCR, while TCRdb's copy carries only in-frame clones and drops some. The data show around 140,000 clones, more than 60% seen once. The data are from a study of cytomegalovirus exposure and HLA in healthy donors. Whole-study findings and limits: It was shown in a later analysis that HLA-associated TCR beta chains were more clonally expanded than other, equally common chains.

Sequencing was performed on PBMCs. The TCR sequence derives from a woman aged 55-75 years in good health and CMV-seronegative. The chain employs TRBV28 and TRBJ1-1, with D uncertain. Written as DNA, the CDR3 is TGTGCCAGCAGTTTATCCGGGATCACTGAAGCTTTCTTT. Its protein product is CASSLSGITEAFF.